This record covers a single TCR beta chain. This sample is drawn from a study of shared T cell receptors in the human thymus. The V end lost 3 bases, the J end lost 0 bases, and 10 bases lay between the germline ends. The CDR3 is 14 residues long. Germline CDR1 SGHNT, CDR2 YYREEE (reference sequence). This table comes from immunoSEQ multiplex PCR, and its TCRdb copy is limited to in-frame clones, with some not included. Among almost 550,000 clones, approximately 80% were seen once, and the ten largest hold 0.013%. This sample was shared with a second study, whose subject was human thymus T cells. From that report: Healthy Finnish infants undergoing corrective surgery for congenital heart defects were used as donors.

The specimen sequenced was thymocytes. V is TRBV5-4 and J is TRBJ2-7, with D possibly TRBD2 on 6 matching bases. This TCR was recovered from a boy in the first two years of life with a congenital heart defect. The CDR3 DNA reads as TGTGCCAGCAGCTGGGGGGTTTCCTCCTACGAGCAGTACTTC. Protein: CASSWGVSSYEQYF.